This T cell receptor (beta chain) was identified in a study of identical twins. V lost 4 bases to trimming and J lost 2 bases; unmatched junction nucleotides: 3. The germline CDR1 and CDR2 sequences are SGHRS and YFSETQ. This CDR3 spans 16 amino acids. This clonotype came up many times. TCRdb called the 5' RACE reads again in MiXCR, with one record for every CDR3 protein. This sample has fewer than 250,000 distinct CDR3 sequences, with around 7.6% found just once. The sample was also reused in another study, on yellow fever vaccine responses in identical twins.

The sequence was obtained from a woman aged 18-29 years in good health. The sample consisted of CD8+ T cells sorted from blood. The chain employs TRBV5-1 and TRBJ2-5, with 15 bases identical to TRBD2. The CDR3 DNA reads as TGCGCCAGCAGCACTGGACTAGCGGGGGGGCAAGAGACCCAGTACTTC. This codes for CASSTGLAGGQETQYF.